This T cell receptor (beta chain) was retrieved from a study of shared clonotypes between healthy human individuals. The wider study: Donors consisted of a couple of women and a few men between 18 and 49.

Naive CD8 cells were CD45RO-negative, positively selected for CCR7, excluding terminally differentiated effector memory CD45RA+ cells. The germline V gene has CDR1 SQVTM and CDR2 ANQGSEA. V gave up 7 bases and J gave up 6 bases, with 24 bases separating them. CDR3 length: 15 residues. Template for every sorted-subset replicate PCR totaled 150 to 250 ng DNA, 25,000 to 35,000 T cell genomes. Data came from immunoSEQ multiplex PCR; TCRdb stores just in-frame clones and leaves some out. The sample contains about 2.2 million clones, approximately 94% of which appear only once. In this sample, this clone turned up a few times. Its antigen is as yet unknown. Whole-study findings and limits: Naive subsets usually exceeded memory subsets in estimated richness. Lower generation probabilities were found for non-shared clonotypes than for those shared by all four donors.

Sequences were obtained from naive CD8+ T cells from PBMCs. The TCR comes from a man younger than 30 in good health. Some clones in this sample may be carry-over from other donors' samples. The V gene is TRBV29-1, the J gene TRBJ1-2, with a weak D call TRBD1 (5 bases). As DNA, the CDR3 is TGCAGCGCTGATGGCGGGGGGGAAGGGCCGCATGGCTACACCTTC. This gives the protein CSADGGGEGPHGYTF.